A single TCR beta chain is shown here with its context. The data belong to a study of cytomegalovirus exposure and HLA in healthy donors. V was pared by 5 bases and J by 0 bases, with 17 bases between. In germline, CDR1 is SGHVS, CDR2 FNYEAQ. This CDR3 comprises 16 residues. PCR primers comprised 60 Vbeta and 13 Jbeta primers. This table comes from immunoSEQ multiplex PCR, and its TCRdb copy is limited to in-frame clones, with some not included. The table shows over 150,000 clones, with about 88% occurring only once. This chain connects TRBV7-6 to TRBJ2-7; D unclear. This receptor was obtained from a girl in the first two years of life in good health and CMV-seronegative. What was sequenced was PBMCs. The CDR3 DNA reads as TGTGCCAGCAGCCCCGGAGCCGGCCTCAGCTCCTACGAGCAGTACTTC. It is translated as CASSPGAGLSSYEQYF.